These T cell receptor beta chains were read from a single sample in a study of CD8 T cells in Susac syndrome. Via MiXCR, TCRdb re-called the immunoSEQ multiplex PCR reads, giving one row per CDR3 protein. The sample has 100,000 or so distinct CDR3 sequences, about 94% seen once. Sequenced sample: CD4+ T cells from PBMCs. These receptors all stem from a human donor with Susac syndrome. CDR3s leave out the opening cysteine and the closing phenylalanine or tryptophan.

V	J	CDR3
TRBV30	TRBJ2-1	AWSVNNEQF
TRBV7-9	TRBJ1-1	ASSLEGGTEAF
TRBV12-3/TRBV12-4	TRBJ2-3	ASSLRGAGDTQY
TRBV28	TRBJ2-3	ASSLGQGGTDTQY
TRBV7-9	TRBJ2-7	ASSPRQNPSYEQY
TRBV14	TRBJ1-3	ASSQVRTSGNTIY
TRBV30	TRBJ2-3	AWSRQGSQY
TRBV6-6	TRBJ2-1	ASSYSTSGGLEQF
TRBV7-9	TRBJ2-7	ASRRAGDEQY
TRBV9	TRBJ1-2	ASSVEGQGLYGYT
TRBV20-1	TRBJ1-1	SARLFSGTVSEAF
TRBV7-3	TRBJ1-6	ASSVDRVNSPLH
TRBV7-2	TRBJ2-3	ASSFPGLAGDTDTQY
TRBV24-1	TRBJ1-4	ATRELEKLF
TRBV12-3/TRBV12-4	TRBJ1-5	ASSPRDRGNQPQH
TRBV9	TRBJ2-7	ASSVTPGGGSSSYEQY
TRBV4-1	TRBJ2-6	ASSQDASGANVLT
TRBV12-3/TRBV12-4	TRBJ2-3	ASSFSGDGDTQY
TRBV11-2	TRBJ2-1	ASSPGRIARYEQF
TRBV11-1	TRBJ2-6	ASSLAGASGANVLT
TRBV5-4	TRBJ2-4	ASSLGGLAKNIQY
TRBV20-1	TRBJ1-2	SAALTTSNYGYT
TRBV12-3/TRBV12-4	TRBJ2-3	ASSLGLAGSTDTQY
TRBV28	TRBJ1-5	ASSPTRDNQPQH
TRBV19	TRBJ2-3	ASSGGVSTDTQY